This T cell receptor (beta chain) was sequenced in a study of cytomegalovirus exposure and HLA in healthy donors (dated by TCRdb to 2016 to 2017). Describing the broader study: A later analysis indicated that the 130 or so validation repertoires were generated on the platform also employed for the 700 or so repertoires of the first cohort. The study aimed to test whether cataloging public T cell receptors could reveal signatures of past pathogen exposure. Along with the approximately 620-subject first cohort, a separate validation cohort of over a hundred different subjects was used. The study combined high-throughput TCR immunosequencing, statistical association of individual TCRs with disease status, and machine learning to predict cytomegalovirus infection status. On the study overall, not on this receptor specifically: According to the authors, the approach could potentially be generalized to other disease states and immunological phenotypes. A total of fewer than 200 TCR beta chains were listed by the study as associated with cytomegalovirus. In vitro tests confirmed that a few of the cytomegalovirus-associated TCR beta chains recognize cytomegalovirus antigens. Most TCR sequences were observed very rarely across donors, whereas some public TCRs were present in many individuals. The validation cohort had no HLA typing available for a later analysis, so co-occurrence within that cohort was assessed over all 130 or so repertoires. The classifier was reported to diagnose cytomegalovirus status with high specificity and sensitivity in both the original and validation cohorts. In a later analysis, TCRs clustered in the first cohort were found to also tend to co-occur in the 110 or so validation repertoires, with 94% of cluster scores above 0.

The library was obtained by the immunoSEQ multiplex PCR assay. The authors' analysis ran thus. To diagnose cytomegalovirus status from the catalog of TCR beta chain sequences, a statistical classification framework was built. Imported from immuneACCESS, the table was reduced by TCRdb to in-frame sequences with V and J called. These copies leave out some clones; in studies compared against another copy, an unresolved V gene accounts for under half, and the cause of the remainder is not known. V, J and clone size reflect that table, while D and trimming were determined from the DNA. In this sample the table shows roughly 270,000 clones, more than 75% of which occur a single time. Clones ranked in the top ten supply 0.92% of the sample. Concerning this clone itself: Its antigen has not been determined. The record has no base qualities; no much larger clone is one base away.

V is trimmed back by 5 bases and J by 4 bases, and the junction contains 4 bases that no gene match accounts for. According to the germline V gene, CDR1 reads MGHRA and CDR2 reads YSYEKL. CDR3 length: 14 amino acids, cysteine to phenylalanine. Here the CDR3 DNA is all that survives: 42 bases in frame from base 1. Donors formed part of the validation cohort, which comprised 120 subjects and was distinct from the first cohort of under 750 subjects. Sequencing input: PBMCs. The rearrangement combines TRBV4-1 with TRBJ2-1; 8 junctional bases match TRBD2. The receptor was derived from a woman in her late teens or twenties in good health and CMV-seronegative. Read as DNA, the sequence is TGCGCCAGCAGCTTTACTAGCGGATACAATGAGCAGTTCTTC. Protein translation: CASSFTSGYNEQFF.